The present T cell receptor (beta chain) was sequenced within a study of T cell responses to AZD1222 COVID-19 vaccine. The CDR3 runs 14 residues. The germline V gene has CDR1 MNHEY and CDR2 SVGAGI. The junction had 7 bases not matched to a gene; V was cut back by 5 bases and J by 4 bases. Using immunoSEQ multiplex PCR, the repertoire was profiled, and TCRdb retains in-frame clones only, with some absent. The sample shows 90,000 to 110,000 clones, 89% of them seen only once. The V and J genes are TRBV6-5 and TRBJ2-5; 7 bases map to TRBD1. The TCR originated in an adult who received the AZD1222 COVID-19 vaccine. This specimen consisted of peripheral blood, obtained 28 days after the second AZD1222 dose. The CDR3 sequence: CASSLTGNRETQYF. DNA of the CDR3: TGTGCCAGCAGTCTGACAGGGAACCGAGAGACCCAGTACTTC.